This entry lists 16 T cell receptor beta chains sequenced from one sample in a study of T cells in Graves' hyperthyroidism and ophthalmopathy. RNA transcripts gave rise to amplified TCR beta CDR3 regions. TCR CDR3 regions were first amplified by RT-PCR with HTBI primers. TCRdb analysed the multiplex PCR reads with MiXCR anew, one entry per CDR3 protein. The profile shows fewer than 600,000 distinct CDR3 sequences, 14% of them singletons. Source material: blood. Receptors originate from a woman between 35 and 50 years old with Graves' hyperthyroidism.

The table lists this clonotype with many counts. V and J are TRBV11-1 and TRBJ2-5; D possibly corresponds to TRBD1 (5 bases). This CDR3 has 14 residues. From germline, CDR1 is SGHAT and CDR2 FQDESV (reference sequence). V was pared by 5 bases and J by 5 bases, with 15 bases between. CDR3 nucleotide sequence: TGTGCCAGCAGCCGAGACAGTACTGAGGAGACCCAGTACTTC. Its protein is CASSRDSTEETQYF.

This clonotype was counted ten times or more. V gene TRBV20-1 combines with J gene TRBJ2-7, with 13 bases matching TRBD2. Trimming at V came to 5 bases and at J to 5 bases, leaving 3 bases not matched to a gene. CDR1 and CDR2 (germline): DFQATT, SNEGSKA (reference sequence). The CDR3 extends over 13 amino acids. Here the CDR3 reads CSALGLAGHEQYF. The CDR3, as DNA: TGCAGTGCTCTGGGACTAGCGGGACACGAGCAGTACTTC.

On this clonotype itself: This may arise from a read error, as a much more abundant clone is one base away. J is TRBJ2-6 and V is TRBV28; a weak D match, TRBD1 (5 bases). The CDR3 is 17 amino acids. Germline V gene lookup returns CDR1 MDHEN and CDR2 SYDVKM. The CDR3 is CASSLFRQFSGVNVLTF. The CDR3 coding sequence is TGTGCCAGCAGTTTATTTCGACAGTTCTCTGGGGTCAACGTCCTGACTTTC.

This clonotype was recorded a few times. Here the CDR3 reads CATSNLLAGTYNEQFF. In DNA, the CDR3 is TGTGCCACCAGCAATTTACTAGCGGGGACCTACAATGAGCAGTTCTTC. The chain is built from TRBV15 and TRBJ2-1, with 10 bases identical to TRBD2. The junction had 5 bases not matched to a gene; V was cut back by 4 bases and J by 2 bases. This CDR3 has 16 amino acids. The V gene's germline CDR1 is LNHNV and CDR2 YYDKDF (reference sequence).

This clonotype was found a few times. V and J are TRBV29-1 and TRBJ1-1; D ambiguous. The germline V gene encodes CDR1 SQVTM and CDR2 ANQGSEA. There are 11 residues in the CDR3. Trimming stripped 7 bases from V and 8 bases from J, with 14 bases between. The CDR3 DNA reads TGCAGCGATTTAAAGGTTGGCGAAGCTTTCTTT. Translating it yields CSDLKVGEAFF.

This chain joins TRBV18 and TRBJ1-2, with D perhaps TRBD1 (5 bases). The V and J ends lost 2 bases and 6 bases respectively, with 10 bases between them. Germline values: CDR1 KGHSH, CDR2 LQKENI. This CDR3 spans 13 amino acids. Here the CDR3 DNA reads TGTGCCAGCTCACCAGGGGAAGGGGATGGCTACACCTTC. Translated: CASSPGEGDGYTF.

At least ten counts were recorded for this clonotype. CDR3 in amino acids: CASSDGTGPNEQFF. As DNA, the CDR3 is TGTGCCAGCAGTGATGGGACAGGGCCGAATGAGCAGTTCTTC. The chain links TRBV2 to TRBJ2-1; 9 bases agree with TRBD1. Germline V gives CDR1 SNHLY, CDR2 FYNNEI. Unmatched junction bases numbered 4, after V lost 3 bases and J lost 7 bases. The CDR3 length is 14 residues. Variable domain in full (rest from reference TRBV2 and TRBJ2-1): EPEVTQTPSHQVTQMGQEVILRCVPISNHLYFYWYRQILGQKVEFLVSFYNNEISEKSEIFDDQFSVERPDGSNFTLKIRSTKLEDSAMYFCASSDGTGPNEQFFGPGTRLTVL.

This clonotype was counted at least ten times. The chain employs TRBV3-1 and TRBJ2-5; D possibly corresponds to TRBD2 (5 bases). Germline V gives CDR1 LGHDT, CDR2 YNNKEL (reference sequence). This CDR3 spans 15 amino acids. V lost 1 base to trimming and J lost 2 bases, with 11 bases between them. This chain's CDR3 is CASSQARGRQETQYF. Here the CDR3 DNA reads TGTGCCAGCAGCCAAGCACGAGGGCGGCAAGAGACCCAGTACTTC.

This clonotype was detected ten times or more. The rearrangement joins TRBV29-1 to TRBJ2-7; the D is unclear. Per germline, CDR1 SQVTM and CDR2 ANQGSEA. Trimming removed 5 bases from V and 0 bases from J, with 11 bases in between. This CDR3 spans 13 amino acids. CDR3 nucleotides: TGCAGCGTTTCCGACACTATCTCCTACGAGCAGTACTTC. It translates to CSVSDTISYEQYF.

This clonotype was recorded many times. This rearrangement joins TRBV6-1 to TRBJ1-4; 8 nucleotides line up with TRBD1. The trim removed 6 bases at V and 2 bases at J, leaving 11 bases unmatched. There are 17 residues in the CDR3. Germline V gene data show CDR1 as MNHNS and CDR2 as SASEGT. The DNA of the CDR3 is TGTGCCAGCAGCAGGACAGGGTGGACTTCGACTAATGAAAAACTGTTTTTT. Amino acids: CASSRTGWTSTNEKLFF.

V is TRBV12-3 or TRBV12-4 and J is TRBJ1-2, with D possibly being TRBD1 (5 bases). CDR3 length equals 14 residues. Deletions cut 4 bases from V and 4 bases from J, with 13 bases between. For the CDR3, the DNA is TGTGCCAGCAGTTCCGGGACGGTGAGCTATGGCTACACCTTC. This gives the protein CASSSGTVSYGYTF.

The table lists this clonotype with many counts. The chain uses TRBV2 and TRBJ2-2; D remains ambiguous. Germline V gene lookup returns CDR1 SNHLY and CDR2 FYNNEI. V was clipped by 1 base and J by 4 bases, with 10 bases between them. This CDR3 has 15 residues. The CDR3 is CASSEEPLGTGELFF. The CDR3 region has the DNA TGTGCCAGCAGTGAAGAGCCCTTAGGCACCGGGGAGCTGTTTTTT.

This clonotype was picked up many times. The chain uses TRBV20-1 and TRBJ2-6; D uncertain. CDR3 size: 14 residues. Germline V gives CDR1 DFQATT, CDR2 SNEGSKA (reference sequence). Between the trimmed V and J ends, which lost 2 bases and 2 bases, there was a span of 7 bases. The CDR3 region is CSARRPAGANVLTF. As DNA, the CDR3 is TGCAGTGCTAGAAGGCCAGCTGGGGCCAACGTCCTGACTTTC.

This clonotype was seen at least ten times. The rearrangement joins TRBV3-1 to TRBJ2-3; unclear D gene. V dropped 3 bases and J dropped 0 bases, with 7 bases sitting between them. CDR3 size: 14 residues. The germline gives CDR1 LGHDT, CDR2 YNNKEL (reference sequence). The CDR3 coding sequence is TGTGCCAGCAGCCAGACTCCAAGCACAGATACGCAGTATTTT. Its translation: CASSQTPSTDTQYF.

This clonotype came up many times. This rearrangement joins TRBV6-1 to TRBJ2-1; 8 nucleotides line up with TRBD1. Per germline, CDR1 MNHNS and CDR2 SASEGT. This CDR3 region has 13 residues. V lost 6 bases and J lost 4; bases outside the gene matches: 2. The CDR3 DNA is TGTGCCAGCAGACAGGGGGGATACAATGAGCAGTTCTTC. This gives the protein CASRQGGYNEQFF.

This clonotype was detected ten times or more. This rearrangement joins TRBV27 to TRBJ2-2; D tentatively reads TRBD1 or TRBD2 (6 bases each). V was shortened by 5 bases and J by 0 bases, with 22 bases between the two germline ends. Germline V gives CDR1 MNHEY, CDR2 SMNVEV (reference sequence). The CDR3 is 19 residues long. The CDR3 region has the DNA TGTGCCAGCAGTCCTGGGACTGAAGTGGGGACAACGAACACCGGGGAGCTGTTTTTT. Amino acid sequence: CASSPGTEVGTTNTGELFF.